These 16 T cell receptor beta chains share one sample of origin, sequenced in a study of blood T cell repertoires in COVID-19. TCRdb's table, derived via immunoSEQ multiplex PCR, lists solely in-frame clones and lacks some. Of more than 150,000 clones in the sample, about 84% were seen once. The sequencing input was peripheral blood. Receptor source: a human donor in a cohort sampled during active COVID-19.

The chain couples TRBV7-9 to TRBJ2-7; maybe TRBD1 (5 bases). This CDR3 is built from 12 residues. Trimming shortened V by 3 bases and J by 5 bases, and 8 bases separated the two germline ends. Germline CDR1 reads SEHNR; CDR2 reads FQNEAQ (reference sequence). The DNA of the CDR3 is TGTGCCAGCAGCTTTCAGGGCCACGAGCAGTACTTC. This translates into CASSFQGHEQYF.

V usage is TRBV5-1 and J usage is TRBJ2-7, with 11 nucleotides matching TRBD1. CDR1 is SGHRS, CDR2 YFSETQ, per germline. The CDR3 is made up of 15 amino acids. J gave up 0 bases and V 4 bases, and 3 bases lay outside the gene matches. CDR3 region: CASSRGTGGSYEQYF. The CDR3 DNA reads TGCGCCAGCAGCCGCGGGACAGGGGGCTCCTACGAGCAGTACTTC.

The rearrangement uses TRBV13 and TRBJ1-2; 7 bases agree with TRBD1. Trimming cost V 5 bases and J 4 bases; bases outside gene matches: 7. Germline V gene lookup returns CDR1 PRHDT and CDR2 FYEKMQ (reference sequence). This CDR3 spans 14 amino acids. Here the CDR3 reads CASSPRQGSYGYTF. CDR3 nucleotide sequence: TGTGCCAGCAGCCCACGACAGGGATCCTATGGCTACACCTTC.

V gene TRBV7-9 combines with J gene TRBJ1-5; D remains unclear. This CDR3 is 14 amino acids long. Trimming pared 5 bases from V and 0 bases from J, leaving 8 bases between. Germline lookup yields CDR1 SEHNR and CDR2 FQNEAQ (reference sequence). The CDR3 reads CASSPDNSNQPQHF. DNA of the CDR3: TGTGCCAGCAGCCCCGACAATAGCAATCAGCCCCAGCATTTT.

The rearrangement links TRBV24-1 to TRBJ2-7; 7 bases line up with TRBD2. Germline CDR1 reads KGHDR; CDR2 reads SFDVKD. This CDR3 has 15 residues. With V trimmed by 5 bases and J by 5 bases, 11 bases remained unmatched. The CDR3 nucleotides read TGTGCCACCAGTGCCGTGAGCGGGGTAGAGAACGAGCAGTACTTC. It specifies CATSAVSGVENEQYF.

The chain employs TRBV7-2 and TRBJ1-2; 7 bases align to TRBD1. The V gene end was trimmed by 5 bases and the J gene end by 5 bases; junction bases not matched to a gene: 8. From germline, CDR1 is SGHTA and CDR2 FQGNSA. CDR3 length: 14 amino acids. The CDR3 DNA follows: TGTGCCAGCAGCCTACTAGGGACAGATTATGGCTACACCTTC. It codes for CASSLLGTDYGYTF.

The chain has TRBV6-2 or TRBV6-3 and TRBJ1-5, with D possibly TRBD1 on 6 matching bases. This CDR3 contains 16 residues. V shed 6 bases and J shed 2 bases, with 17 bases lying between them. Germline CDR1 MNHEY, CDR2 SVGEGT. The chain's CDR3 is CASSPNDRTRNQPQHF. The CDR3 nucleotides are TGTGCCAGCAGCCCTAACGACAGGACGCGCAATCAGCCCCAGCATTTT.

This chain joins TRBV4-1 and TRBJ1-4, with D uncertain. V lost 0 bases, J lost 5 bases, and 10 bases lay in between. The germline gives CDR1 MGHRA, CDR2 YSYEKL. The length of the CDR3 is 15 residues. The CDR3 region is CASSQEGGLNEKLFF. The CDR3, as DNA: TGCGCCAGCAGCCAAGAGGGAGGGCTAAATGAAAAACTGTTTTTT.

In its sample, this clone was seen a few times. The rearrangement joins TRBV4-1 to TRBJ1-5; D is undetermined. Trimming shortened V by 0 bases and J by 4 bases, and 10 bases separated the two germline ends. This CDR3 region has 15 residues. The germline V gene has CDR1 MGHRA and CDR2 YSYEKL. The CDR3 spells CASSQEGRINQPQHF. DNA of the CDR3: TGCGCCAGCAGCCAAGAGGGCAGGATTAATCAGCCCCAGCATTTT.

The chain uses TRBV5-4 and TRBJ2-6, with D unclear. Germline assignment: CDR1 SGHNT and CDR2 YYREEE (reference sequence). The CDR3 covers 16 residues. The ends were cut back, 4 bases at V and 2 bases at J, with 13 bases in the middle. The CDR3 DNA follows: TGTGCCAGCAGCCCCACGGTGACAACTGGGGCCAACGTCCTGACTTTC. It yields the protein CASSPTVTTGANVLTF.

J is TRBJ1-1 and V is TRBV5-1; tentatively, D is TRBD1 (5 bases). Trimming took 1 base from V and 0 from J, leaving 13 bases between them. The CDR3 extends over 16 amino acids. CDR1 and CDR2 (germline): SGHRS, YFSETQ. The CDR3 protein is CASSLWSKGMNTEAFF. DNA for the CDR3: TGCGCCAGCAGCTTGTGGTCGAAGGGGATGAACACTGAAGCTTTCTTT.

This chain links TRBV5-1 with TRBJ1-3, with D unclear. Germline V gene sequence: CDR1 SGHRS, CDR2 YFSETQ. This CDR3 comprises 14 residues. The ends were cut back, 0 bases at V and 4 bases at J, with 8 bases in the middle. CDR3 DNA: TGCGCCAGCAGCTTGGCGGCGGAGGGAAACACCATATATTTT. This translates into CASSLAAEGNTIYF.

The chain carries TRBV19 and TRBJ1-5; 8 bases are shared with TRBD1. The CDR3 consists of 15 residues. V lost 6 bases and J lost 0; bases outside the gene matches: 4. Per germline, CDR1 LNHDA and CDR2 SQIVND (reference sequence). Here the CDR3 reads CASRTGGPSNQPQHF. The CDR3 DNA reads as TGTGCCAGTAGAACAGGGGGACCTAGCAATCAGCCCCAGCATTTT. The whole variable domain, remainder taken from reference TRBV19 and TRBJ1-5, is DGGITQSPKYLFRKEGQNVTLSCEQNLNHDAMYWYRQDPGQGLRLIYYSQIVNDFQKGDIAEGYSVSREKKESFPLTVTSAQKNPTAFYLCASRTGGPSNQPQHFGDGTRLSIL.

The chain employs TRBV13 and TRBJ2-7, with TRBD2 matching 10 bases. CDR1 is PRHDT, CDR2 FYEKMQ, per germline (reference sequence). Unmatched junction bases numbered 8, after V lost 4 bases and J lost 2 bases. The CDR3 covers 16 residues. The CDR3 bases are TGTGCCAGCAGCTCTTCCTTAGCGGGGGGCCCCTACGAGCAGTACTTC. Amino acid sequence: CASSSSLAGGPYEQYF.

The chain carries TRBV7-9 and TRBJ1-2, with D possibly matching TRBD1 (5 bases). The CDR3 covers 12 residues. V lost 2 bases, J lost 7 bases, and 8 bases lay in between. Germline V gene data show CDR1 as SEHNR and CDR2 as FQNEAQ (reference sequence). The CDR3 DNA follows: TGTGCCAGCAGCTTATCCGGGGGTGGCTACACCTTC. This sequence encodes CASSLSGGGYTF.

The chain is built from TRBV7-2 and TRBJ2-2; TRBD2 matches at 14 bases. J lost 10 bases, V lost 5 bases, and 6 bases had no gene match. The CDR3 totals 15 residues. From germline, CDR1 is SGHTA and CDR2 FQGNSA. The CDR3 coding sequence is TGTGCCAGCAGCCCACCGGGACTAGCGGGGGCGGAGCTGTTTTTT. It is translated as CASSPPGLAGAELFF.